This T cell receptor beta chain was obtained from a study of T cells in Graves' hyperthyroidism and ophthalmopathy. Whole-study findings and limits: Separating ophthalmopathy from stable hyperthyroidism was achieved by a 13 V-J model.

TCR beta CDR3 regions were amplified from RNA. Carried out on the TCR CDR3, a first-round RT-PCR used the HTBI primer set. In TCRdb, the multiplex PCR reads were re-called with MiXCR into one record per CDR3 protein. The top ten clones hold 15% to 20% of a sample with 450,000 to 700,000 distinct CDR3 sequences, about half of them seen once. This clonotype was seen many times. Its antigen is unidentified. Uncontrolled infections, other autoimmune diseases, pregnancy or lactation led to exclusion of patients. This TCR was sampled from an adult woman with Graves' disease, either hyperthyroidism or ophthalmopathy (not recorded which). The sequenced sample consisted of peripheral blood or thyroid tissue (not recorded which).

CDR3 coding DNA: TGTGCCAGCAGCGTACAGGGATCTGACTATGGCTACACCTTC. It specifies CASSVQGSDYGYTF. The genes are TRBV9 and TRBJ1-2; perhaps TRBD1 as D (5 bases). In germline, CDR1 is SGDLS, CDR2 YYNGEE. This CDR3 contains 14 residues. V lost 1 base to trimming and J lost 3 bases, with 10 bases between them.